A selection of T cell receptor beta chains follows, all from one sample in a study of T cells in localized non-small cell lung cancer. Profiled with immunoSEQ multiplex PCR; TCRdb holds only in-frame clones, not every one. Of some 11,000 clones detected, about 70% appear once; the ten largest clones hold under 35%. Sequencing was performed on peripheral blood, taken before any cancer treatment. The source is a male donor at least 60 years old with stage I lung adenocarcinoma. The conserved cysteine and the conserved F or W are not part of the CDR3 here. Part of the rows lack a size; the others show once, few, many or a class for expanded clones.

v_call: TRBV6-6
j_call: TRBJ1-1
clone_size: .
cdr3_aa: ASSYSLRTEAF

v_call: TRBV6-5
j_call: TRBJ1-1
clone_size: few
cdr3_aa: ASSQDRANTEAF

v_call: TRBV9
j_call: TRBJ1-1
clone_size: few
cdr3_aa: ASSARDRAMNTEAF

v_call: TRBV2
j_call: TRBJ2-7
clone_size: .
cdr3_aa: ASSGYYEQY

v_call: TRBV7-2
j_call: TRBJ1-1
clone_size: .
cdr3_aa: ASRNPQDTKNPNTEAF

v_call: TRBV1
j_call: TRBJ2-3
clone_size: .
cdr3_aa: TSSQERAKSTDTQY

v_call: TRBV28
j_call: TRBJ2-7
clone_size: .
cdr3_aa: ASTTGGGGYEQY

v_call: TRBV6-5
j_call: TRBJ1-1
clone_size: .
cdr3_aa: ASSYTATDTTEAF

v_call: TRBV5-4
j_call: TRBJ2-5
clone_size: .
cdr3_aa: ASSGGRTSQETQY

v_call: TRBV7-2
j_call: TRBJ2-1
clone_size: .
cdr3_aa: ASSLDISGANNEQF

v_call: TRBV7-3
j_call: TRBJ1-1
clone_size: .
cdr3_aa: ASNFIVDTEAF